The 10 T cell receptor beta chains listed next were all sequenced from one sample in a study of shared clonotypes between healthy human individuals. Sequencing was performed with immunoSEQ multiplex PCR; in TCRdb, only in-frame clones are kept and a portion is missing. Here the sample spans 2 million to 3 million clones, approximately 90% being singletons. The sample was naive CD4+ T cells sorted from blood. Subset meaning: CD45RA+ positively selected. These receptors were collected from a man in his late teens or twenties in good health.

The CDR3 nucleotides are TGTGCTAGTGGTGGGACGGGACTAGCGGCGTATTACAATGAGCAGTTCTTC. It specifies CASGGTGLAAYYNEQFF. The V and J genes are TRBV12-5 and TRBJ2-1; 11 bases line up with TRBD2. The CDR3 has 17 residues. J lost 4 bases, V lost 5 bases, and 10 bases had no gene match. CDR1 is LGHNT, CDR2 FRNRAP, per germline.

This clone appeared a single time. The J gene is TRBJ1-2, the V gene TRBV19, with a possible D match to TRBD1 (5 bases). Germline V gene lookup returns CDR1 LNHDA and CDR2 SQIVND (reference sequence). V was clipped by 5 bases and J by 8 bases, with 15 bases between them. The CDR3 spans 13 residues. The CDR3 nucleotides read TGTGCCAGTAGTTCAGAGGGGCTGAGGGGCTACACCTTC. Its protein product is CASSSEGLRGYTF.

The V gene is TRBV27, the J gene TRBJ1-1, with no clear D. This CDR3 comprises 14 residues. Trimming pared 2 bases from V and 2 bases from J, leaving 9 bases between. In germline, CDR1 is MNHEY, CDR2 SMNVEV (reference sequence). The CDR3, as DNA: TGTGCCAGCAGTTTAAGAGAGGGTAACACTGAAGCTTTCTTT. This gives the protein CASSLREGNTEAFF.

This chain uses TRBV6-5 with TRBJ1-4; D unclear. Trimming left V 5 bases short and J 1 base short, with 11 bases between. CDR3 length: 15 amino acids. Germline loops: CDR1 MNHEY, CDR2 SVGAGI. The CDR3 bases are TGTGCCAGCAGTGCACGGGTTTTAACTAATGAAAAACTGTTTTTT. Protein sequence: CASSARVLTNEKLFF.

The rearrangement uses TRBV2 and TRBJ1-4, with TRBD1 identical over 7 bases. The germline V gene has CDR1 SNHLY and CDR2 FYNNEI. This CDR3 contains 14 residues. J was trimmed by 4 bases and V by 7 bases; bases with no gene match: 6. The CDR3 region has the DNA TGTGCCAGCATTGGGGACAGAGTTAATGAAAAACTGTTTTTT. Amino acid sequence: CASIGDRVNEKLFF. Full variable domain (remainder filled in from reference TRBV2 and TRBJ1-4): EPEVTQTPSHQVTQMGQEVILRCVPISNHLYFYWYRQILGQKVEFLVSFYNNEISEKSEIFDDQFSVERPDGSNFTLKIRSTKLEDSAMYFCASIGDRVNEKLFFGSGTQLSVL.

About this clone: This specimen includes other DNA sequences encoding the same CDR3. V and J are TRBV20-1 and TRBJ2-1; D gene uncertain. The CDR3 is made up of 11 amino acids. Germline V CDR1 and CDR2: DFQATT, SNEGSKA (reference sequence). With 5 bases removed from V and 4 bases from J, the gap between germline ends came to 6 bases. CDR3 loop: CSAGGYNEQFF. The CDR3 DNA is TGCAGTGCTGGTGGATACAATGAGCAGTTCTTC.

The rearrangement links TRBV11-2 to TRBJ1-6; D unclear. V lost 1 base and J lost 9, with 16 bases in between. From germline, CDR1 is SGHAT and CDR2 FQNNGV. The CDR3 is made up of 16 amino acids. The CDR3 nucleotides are TGTGCCAGCAGCTTAGGATCTGCCCCAACACGTTCACCCCTCCACTTT. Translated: CASSLGSAPTRSPLHF.

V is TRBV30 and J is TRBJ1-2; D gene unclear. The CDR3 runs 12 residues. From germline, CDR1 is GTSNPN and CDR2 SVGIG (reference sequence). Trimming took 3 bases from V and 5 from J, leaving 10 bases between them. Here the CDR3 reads CAWSPTAYGYTF. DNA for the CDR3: TGTGCCTGGAGCCCGACGGCTTATGGCTACACCTTC.

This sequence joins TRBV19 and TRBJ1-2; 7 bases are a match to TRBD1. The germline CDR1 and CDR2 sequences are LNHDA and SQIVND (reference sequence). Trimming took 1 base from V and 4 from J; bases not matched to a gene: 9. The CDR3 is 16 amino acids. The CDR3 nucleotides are TGTGCCAGTAGTATAGTGGGACAGAAGGGCCTCTATGGCTACACCTTC. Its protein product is CASSIVGQKGLYGYTF. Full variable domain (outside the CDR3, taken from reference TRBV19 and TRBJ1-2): DGGITQSPKYLFRKEGQNVTLSCEQNLNHDAMYWYRQDPGQGLRLIYYSQIVNDFQKGDIAEGYSVSREKKESFPLTVTSAQKNPTAFYLCASSIVGQKGLYGYTFGSGTRLTVV.

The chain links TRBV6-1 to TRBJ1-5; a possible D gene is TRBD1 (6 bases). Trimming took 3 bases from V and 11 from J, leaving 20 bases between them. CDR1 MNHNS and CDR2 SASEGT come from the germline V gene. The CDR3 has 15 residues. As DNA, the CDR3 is TGTGCCAGCAGTGAGACTATTGGGGGGGCCGCGGCCCAGCATTTT. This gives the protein CASSETIGGAAAQHF.